This T cell receptor (beta chain) was found in a study of blood T cell repertoires in COVID-19. Looking at the study overall: Nucleic acid was either cDNA or gDNA, and it came from T cells, B-cell-depleted T cells, or PBMCs.

The table lists this clone with a few counts. Methods used by the authors: Amplification from reference gene primers served as the basis for estimated nucleated cell counts. Assay: immunoSEQ multiplex PCR; the TCRdb copy retains only in-frame clones and omits some. Clonal size and the V and J genes are those of that table, whereas D and trimming came from the DNA. Of about 270,000 clones listed, roughly 88% are singletons. Participants spanned ages about 18 to 90 years and resided in about 25 US areas. Donors were grouped by their self-reported clinical history. From germline, CDR1 is MDHEN and CDR2 SYDVKM. The junction had 12 bases not matched to a gene; V was cut back by 8 bases and J by 4 bases. The CDR3 contains 16 residues.

The TCR sequence derives from a woman in her thirties or forties with acute COVID-19. This sequence joins TRBV28 and TRBJ2-1; 9 bases match TRBD2. The sequenced sample consisted of PBMCs or T cells enriched from blood (not recorded which). The CDR3 DNA follows: TGTGCCAGCCACCATCGGACTAGCGAGAGATACAATGAGCAGTTCTTC. Encoded protein: CASHHRTSERYNEQFF.